This T cell receptor (beta chain) came from a study of blood T cells in healthy people across ages (dated by TCRdb to the mid-2010s). General notes on the study: Template switching captured roughly one uniquely barcoded TCR beta cDNA molecule per two T cells in model experiments. Donors were grouped into four age groups: young (average 16 years), middle-aged (under 40), aged (approximately 58) and long-lived (just over 80). For two donors (one aged 18 to 29 and one aged 80 or older), the study analyzed two additional independent replicas of 1 million unique cDNA reads from the same blood draw. To avoid experimental bias, donors of different ages were distributed randomly across sequencing lanes. To track age-related changes in TCR beta repertoire diversity, the study relied on deep sequencing normalized with unique cDNA molecular identifiers.

For this chain, trimming is 1 base at the V end and 5 bases at the J end, and the number of junction bases without a gene match is 10. The CDR3 measures 15 amino acids from cysteine to phenylalanine. Just the 45-base CDR3 DNA is kept, in frame starting at base 1. CDR1 and CDR2 (DFQATT, SNEGSKA) derive from the germline V gene (reference sequence). Worth noting for this clonotype: Its recognized antigen is unknown. No much larger clone exists at a distance of one base, and base qualities are not known.

Libraries were prepared through 5' RACE. The sequencer listed for this sample is Illumina HiSeq 2500. A second roughly 6 to 12 cycle PCR used a sample-barcoded 5' primer and a J-beta primer mix. A template-switch 5' adaptor carrying 12 random nucleotides introduced a unique molecular identifier onto each TCR beta cDNA molecule. Each sample yielded at least 3 million CDR3-containing paired-end reads. The Mint cDNA synthesis kit, primed by a TRBC-specific oligonucleotide, was used to synthesize first-strand cDNA from all RNA. All cDNA was treated with uracil-DNA glycosylase and then went through a first 18-cycle PCR with the universal primers M1SS and BC2_uni_R. On the study's bioinformatics: Normalization of each sample was performed by random selection of 1 million high-quality reads, each carrying a distinct molecular identifier. Instead of being binned into consensus sequences, reads that shared molecular identifiers were thrown out. MiTCR, with a Q25 quality threshold and the strictest error-elimination algorithm, was used for CDR3 identification, clonotype clustering and error correction. A nonparametric unseen species model with Euler transformation was used to estimate lower-bound total TCR beta diversity. Starting from the raw public reads, TCRdb applied fastp trimming at Q25, assembled clones with MiXCR and retained in-frame beta chains. Rows merge per CDR3 protein into single entries with the most common DNA and genes. These V and J calls rely on TCRdb rather than the paper's analysis. The sample includes about 1.8 million distinct CDR3 sequences, with approximately 50% observed a single time. The top ten clones comprise roughly 2.1% of the sample.

Donors were under 40 systemically healthy Caucasian individuals from Russia aged roughly 6 to 90 years. Approximately 9 milliliters of peripheral blood were collected from each donor into EDTA-treated Vacutainer tubes. Ficoll-Paque density-gradient centrifugation was used to isolate PBMCs, with at least 6.5 million obtained per sample. Total RNA, at least 6 micrograms per sample, was extracted from PBMCs with Trizol reagent. The percentages of naive CD45RAhigh/CD27high T cells were determined by flow cytometry on a PBMC aliquot from every donor. General findings and caveats noted by the study authors: Compared with the aged group, more naive CD4+ T cells, fewer expanded clones and increased TCR diversity were shown by the long-lived group, suggesting age selection. As age increased, observed TCR beta diversity per million T cells dropped in a roughly linear way, and a significant reduction was already evident by age approximately 40. Because donor CMV infection status was unknown, age-related changes in expanded clonotypes were potentially confounded. There was a strong correlation between observed TCR beta diversity and the percentage of naive T cells measured by flow cytometry. Conclusive comparison of naive and antigen-experienced compartments was prevented by the profiling of bulk unsorted PBMCs. Estimates of total diversity based on one million sequenced T cells were considered lower bounds and underestimates.

The V gene is TRBV20-1 and the J gene is TRBJ2-5; TRBD2 aligns with 7 central bases. Sequencing used blood. The TCR comes from a woman aged 35 to 49 in good health. The CDR3 reads as follows: CSARGAGPGKETQYF. The nucleotide sequence reads TGCAGTGCTAGAGGAGCGGGGCCGGGGAAGGAGACCCAGTACTTC.